One TCR beta chain is described in this entry. Its antigen target is currently unknown. Base-call qualities are not available, and no considerably larger clone is one nucleotide away. The sample is drawn from a study of spatial heterogeneity in lung cancer (dated by TCRdb to between 2019 and 2020). For the wider study: Beta-chain transcripts were consistently detected in greater numbers than alpha-chain transcripts, which likely reflected higher beta-chain transcript abundance. Both alpha and beta chains were TCR-sequenced in samples taken at surgery, namely 220 tumor regions, roughly 64 matched nontumor lung samples and roughly 56 PBMC samples. A strong correlation was found between TCR transcript counts in tumor regions and a T cell transcriptional module score from matched bulk RNA-seq. In the raw uncorrected reads, each unique combination of TCR and UMI appeared more than ten times on average. The study quantitatively compared TCR alpha and beta repertoires across multiple tumor regions, matched nontumor lung and blood in non-small cell lung cancer. TCR repertoire features were related to nonsynonymous mutation counts determined by whole-exome sequencing of tumor tissue.

V sheds 8 bases and J sheds 11 bases, leaving 15 bases between their ends. The CDR3 spans 11 residues, from the cysteine through the phenylalanine. The sequence is cut down to CDR3 DNA, 33 bases in frame from base 1. CDR1 SNHLY and CDR2 FYNNEI are derived from the germline V gene. This sample's time point label indicates: sample taken at primary tumor resection. Samples were obtained from 72 patients with early-stage, untreated non-small cell lung cancer from the lung TRACERx cohort. TCR sequencing used whole RNA extracted from tumor and nontumor lung tissue, or from cryopreserved PBMC samples, without cell sorting. Patients were selected for TCR sequencing only if sufficient RNA was available from at least two tumor regions. A lung pathologist reviewed the tumor and adjacent nontumor lung specimens before the specimens were selected. The protocol used for the library was 5' RACE. Reads for this sample came from a NextSeq 500. In the TCR library protocol, a unique molecular identifier was attached to each TCR cDNA molecule so that PCR and sequencing errors could be corrected. The published analysis was carried out like this. TCR identification, UMI-based error correction and CDR3 extraction were all carried out with Decombinator tools. TCRs above a frequency of 2 per 1,000, corresponding to the top 1% of the tumor frequency distribution, were defined as expanded. Expanded tumor TCRs were classed as regional if statistically deemed absent (corrected P<0.05) from at least one tumor region, otherwise ubiquitous. Renyi diversity was computed with the R vegan package after each repertoire had been subsampled 100 times to 5,000 TCRs. CDR3 similarity networks were built from amino acid triplet string-kernel similarity, with CDR3s being connected when pairwise similarity was above 0.82. The public reads were reprocessed in TCRdb via fastp at Q25 and MiXCR, keeping in-frame beta chains. CDR3 protein sequences are deduplicated, and each keeps its most common genes and DNA. The authors' filters were not applied to this entry. This sample has over 10,000 distinct CDR3 sequences in its table, and about 5% of those were observed once. The ten largest clones add up to under 45% of the sample.

Broad study findings and their caveats: A correlation was observed between the number of expanded intratumoral alpha and beta TCRs and the tumor nonsynonymous mutation count. Confirming at a functional level the hypothesis that regional TCRs recognize regional mutations was considered to require additional single-cell paired TCR alpha and beta sequencing. Counts of ubiquitous and regional expanded TCRs were found to correlate with counts of ubiquitous and regional nonsynonymous mutations, respectively. TCR-seq was estimated to cover only approximately 6.3% of tumor T cells for alpha chains and roughly 12% for beta chains.

The V and J genes are TRBV2 and TRBJ1-1; confidence is insufficient to name the D gene. This sample comprised lung tumor tissue, obtained at surgery. The clonotype originates from a male donor with early-stage non-small cell lung cancer. CDR3 protein: CASATGRVAFF. The DNA sequence follows: TGTGCCAGCGCCACCGGGCGGGTTGCTTTCTTT.